The text below deals with one T cell receptor beta chain. The sample belongs to a study of blood T cell repertoires in COVID-19. Study in general: PBMCs, B-cell-depleted T cells, or T cells were the source of the cDNA or gDNA that made up the material.

CDR3 length: 16 amino acids. Deletions cut 0 bases from V and 2 bases from J, with 8 bases between. Germline CDR1 and CDR2: SGHDN and FVKESK. Per the original methods: Counts of nucleated cells, estimated from reference gene primer amplification, were obtained. Clones were sequenced by immunoSEQ multiplex PCR, and TCRdb holds only the in-frame ones, with some missing. V, J and clone size derive from that table, while D and trimming were established from the DNA sequence. Counted here are 35,000 to 45,000 clones, roughly 80% occurring once; the ten biggest clones make up roughly an eighth. This TCR came from a human donor in a cohort sampled during active COVID-19. The J gene is TRBJ1-6, the V gene TRBV14; D is perhaps TRBD1 (5 bases). The specimen was peripheral blood. CDR3 amino acids: CASSQDRGTYNSPLHF. CDR3 bases: TGTGCCAGCAGCCAAGATCGGGGGACCTATAATTCACCCCTCCACTTT. Full variable domain (outside the CDR3, taken from reference TRBV14 and TRBJ1-6): EAGVTQFPSHSVIEKGQTVTLRCDPISGHDNLYWYRRVMGKEIKFLLHFVKESKQDESGMPNNRFLAERTGGTYSTLKVQPAELEDSGVYFCASSQDRGTYNSPLHFGNGTRLTVT.